The rows below give T cell receptor beta chains drawn from one sample of a study of identical twins. MiXCR, run by TCRdb on the 5' RACE reads, gives a single entry per CDR3 protein. The data show about 260,000 distinct CDR3 sequences, with 5.5% to 8% seen just once and roughly 3.7% held by the top ten. The same data also contributed to another study, on yellow fever vaccine responses in identical twins.

Sequences were obtained from memory (CD45RO+) T cells sorted from blood. The receptors were gathered from a young woman in good health. The conserved cysteine and the conserved F or W are not part of the CDR3 here.

v_gene,CDR3aa
TRBV7-2,ASSLVTTSGQF
TRBV5-1,ASSKTGLAGQTQETQY
TRBV20-1,SARVNTDFGYT
TRBV11-1,ASSLGASTFSTYNEQF
TRBV20-1,SARGRGLELAGEGYEQY
TRBV18,ASSQTLGASGANVLT
TRBV28,ASTPSGAGSSYEQY
TRBV24-1,ATSDGFTPEAF
TRBV15,ATSRDGSYTGELF
TRBV6-1,ASSPSGVFGEQF
TRBV28,ASSVRTNLKETQY
TRBV15,ATSRDRRDTGELF
TRBV7-8,ASSLGTSGGAGDNEQF